This T cell receptor beta chain was obtained from a study of blood T cell repertoires in COVID-19. Study summary: The United States, Italy and Spain provided the acute and convalescent COVID-19 samples. T cells, B-cell-depleted T cells, or PBMCs supplied cDNA or gDNA.

This clone appeared once. In the original workflow: Estimated nucleated cell counts came from reference gene primer amplification. Profiling relied on immunoSEQ multiplex PCR, and the TCRdb table lists in-frame clones only, not all of them. V and J calls and clone size are copied from that table; D and trimming were computed from the DNA. The table has fewer than 250,000 clones, about four fifths seen once. This CDR3 has 15 amino acids. V shed 4 bases, J shed 2 bases, and the junction held 2 bases outside the gene matches. Germline-derived CDR1 and CDR2 are SGHNT and YYREEE (reference sequence). This chain uses TRBV5-4 with TRBJ2-6; 8 bases agree with TRBD1. The sequenced sample consisted of peripheral blood. This TCR was recovered from a woman in her 70s with acute or convalescent COVID-19. The CDR3 DNA follows: TGTGCCAGCAGCGCCAGGGGGCCTGGGGCCAACGTCCTGACTTTC. It translates to CASSARGPGANVLTF.